Presented here are 8 T cell receptor beta chains from one specimen sequenced in a study of T cell responses to AZD1222 COVID-19 vaccine. Generated by immunoSEQ multiplex PCR, the TCRdb table keeps only in-frame clones and is missing some. The sample lists some 120,000 clones, around 87% seen once, with 8.5% to 12% in the top ten. Sequences were derived from peripheral blood, sampled on day 0 of AZD1222 vaccination. Source of these receptors: an adult in good health.

The J gene is TRBJ2-5, the V gene TRBV29-1; D is uncertain. This CDR3 has 11 residues. Germline values: CDR1 SQVTM, CDR2 ANQGSEA. The germline V and J ends were trimmed by 4 bases and 2 bases, with 5 bases remaining between them. DNA of the CDR3: TGCAGCGTTGGTACTCAAGAGACCCAGTACTTC. This translates into CSVGTQETQYF.

The rearrangement links TRBV2 to TRBJ1-2; TRBD1 matches 9 bases. The V and J ends lost 1 base and 4 bases, in that order; junction bases with no gene match: 7. Germline V lookup: CDR1 SNHLY, CDR2 FYNNEI. This CDR3 has 16 amino acids. The CDR3 nucleotides read TGTGCCAGCAGTGAAGACAGGGGGCCATTTAGCTATGGCTACACCTTC. Translated: CASSEDRGPFSYGYTF. Filled out from reference TRBV2 and TRBJ1-2, the complete variable domain reads EPEVTQTPSHQVTQMGQEVILRCVPISNHLYFYWYRQILGQKVEFLVSFYNNEISEKSEIFDDQFSVERPDGSNFTLKIRSTKLEDSAMYFCASSEDRGPFSYGYTFGSGTRLTVV.

V usage is TRBV12-5 and J usage is TRBJ1-1; 10 nucleotides line up with TRBD1. Germline loops: CDR1 LGHNT, CDR2 FRNRAP. This CDR3 has 16 amino acids. V gave up 2 bases and J gave up 4 bases; unmatched junction bases: 7. The CDR3, as DNA: TGTGCTAGTGGTTTGCCCAGGACAGGGGGGCCCACTGAAGCTTTCTTT. It translates to CASGLPRTGGPTEAFF.

This sequence joins TRBV30 and TRBJ1-1; possibly TRBD1 for D (6 bases). V was shortened by 3 bases and J by 1 base, with 15 bases between the two germline ends. The CDR3 has 15 amino acids. Germline V gene data show CDR1 as GTSNPN and CDR2 as SVGIG (reference sequence). CDR3 sequence reads: CAWSAWGRGNTEAFF. The CDR3 DNA reads as TGTGCCTGGAGCGCTTGGGGCAGGGGGAACACTGAAGCTTTCTTT.

V gene TRBV30 combines with J gene TRBJ2-7; the D gene is possibly TRBD1 (6 bases). The germline V gene has CDR1 GTSNPN and CDR2 SVGIG (reference sequence). This CDR3 has 14 amino acids. Trimming took off 3 bases at V and 3 bases at J, with 15 bases between the two ends. The CDR3 coding sequence is TGTGCCTGGAGGCCTTTAGGGGGTGGCTACGAGCAGTACTTC. This encodes CAWRPLGGGYEQYF.

This clone has only one observation. The chain couples TRBV7-2 to TRBJ1-2, with D maybe TRBD1 (6 bases). V gave up 1 base and J gave up 0 bases, with 15 bases separating them. This CDR3 contains 17 residues. Per germline, CDR1 SGHTA and CDR2 FQGNSA. CDR3 DNA sequence: TGTGCCAGCAGCTTAGTCGGGACACCTCTTTCTAACTATGGCTACACCTTC. This codes for CASSLVGTPLSNYGYTF. The full variable domain, completed using reference TRBV7-2 and TRBJ1-2, is GAGVSQSPSNKVTEKGKDVELRCDPISGHTALYWYRQSLGQGLEFLIYFQGNSAPDKSGLPSDRFSAERTGGSVSTLTIQRTQQEDSAVYLCASSLVGTPLSNYGYTFGSGTRLTVV.

The V and J genes are TRBV28 and TRBJ2-7, with D possibly matching TRBD1 (6 bases). Trimming cost V 7 bases and J 0 bases, with 10 bases left between them. This CDR3 comprises 13 residues. Germline CDR1 reads MDHEN; CDR2 reads SYDVKM. CDR3 DNA: TGTGCCAGCATTCAGGGACACTCCTACGAGCAGTACTTC. The encoded protein is CASIQGHSYEQYF. The full variable domain, in which reference TRBV28 and TRBJ2-7 provide the parts outside the CDR3, is DVKVTQSSRYLVKRTGEKVFLECVQDMDHENMFWYRQDPGLGLRLIYFSYDVKMKEKGDIPEGYSVSREKKERFSLILESASTNQTSMYLCASIQGHSYEQYFGPGTRLTVT.

The chain uses TRBV11-3 and TRBJ1-1; D remains ambiguous. The germline CDR1 and CDR2 sequences are SGHNT and YENEEA. The CDR3 loop spans 14 amino acids. Trimming cost V 1 base and J 0 bases, with 6 bases left between them. For the CDR3, the DNA is TGTGCCAGCAGCTTAGGGGGTTTGAACACTGAAGCTTTCTTT. It specifies CASSLGGLNTEAFF.